This record concerns one T cell receptor beta chain sequence. What it recognizes is unknown. These data belong to a study of Ad26.COV2.S vaccination and SARS-CoV-2 variants. Whole-study context: Vaccine-arm donor from the placebo-controlled COV1001 Ad26.COV2.S trial. Regarding the study as a whole: Substantial breadth in spike-specific CD8+ and CD4+ T cell responses was reportedly seen after vaccination.

Clones were sequenced by immunoSEQ multiplex PCR, and TCRdb holds only the in-frame ones, with some missing. The data contain 300,000 to 350,000 clones, just under 85% of them singletons. Treatment: some 19 received Ad26.COV2.S at low or high dose, single or two shots; about 5 received placebo; per-sample allocation not given. It was on day 63 after the first vaccine or placebo injection that samples were taken. The sample was peripheral blood, taken in a trial of Ad26.COV2.S vaccine versus placebo. This receptor was obtained from a person between 18 and 59 years old who received the Ad26.COV2.S COVID-19 vaccine or a placebo.

CDR3 protein: CASSPGGVSEQYF. As DNA, the CDR3 is TGTGCCAGCTCACCCGGGGGGGTCAGCGAGCAGTACTTC. The chain combines TRBV18 with TRBJ2-7; TRBD2 agrees at 8 bases. Germline CDR1 KGHSH, CDR2 LQKENI. With 3 bases clipped from V and 6 bases from J, the junction kept 4 bases outside the gene matches. This CDR3 has 13 amino acids. The whole variable domain, remainder taken from reference TRBV18 and TRBJ2-7, is NAGVMQNPRHLVRRRGQEARLRCSPMKGHSHVYWYRQLPEEGLKFMVYLQKENIIDESGMPKERFSAEFPKEGPSILRIQQVVRGDSAAYFCASSPGGVSEQYFGPGTRLTVT.